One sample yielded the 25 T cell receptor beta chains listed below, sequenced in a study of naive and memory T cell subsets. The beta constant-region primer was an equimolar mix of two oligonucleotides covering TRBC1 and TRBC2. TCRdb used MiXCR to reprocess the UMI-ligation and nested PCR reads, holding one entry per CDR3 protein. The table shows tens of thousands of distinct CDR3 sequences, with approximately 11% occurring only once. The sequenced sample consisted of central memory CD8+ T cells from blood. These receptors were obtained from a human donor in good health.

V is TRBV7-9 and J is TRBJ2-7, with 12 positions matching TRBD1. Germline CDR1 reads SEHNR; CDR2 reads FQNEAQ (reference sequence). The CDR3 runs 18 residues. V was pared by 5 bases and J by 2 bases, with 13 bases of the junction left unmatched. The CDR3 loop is CASSPRPGQGASTYEQYF. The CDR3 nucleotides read TGTGCCAGCAGCCCCCGTCCGGGACAGGGGGCGAGTACCTACGAGCAGTACTTC.

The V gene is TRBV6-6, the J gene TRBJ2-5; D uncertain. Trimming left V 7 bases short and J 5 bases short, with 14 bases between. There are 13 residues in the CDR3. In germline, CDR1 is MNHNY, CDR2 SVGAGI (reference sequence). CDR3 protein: CASTDPRWETQYF. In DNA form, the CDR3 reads TGTGCCAGCACCGACCCACGGTGGGAGACCCAGTACTTC.

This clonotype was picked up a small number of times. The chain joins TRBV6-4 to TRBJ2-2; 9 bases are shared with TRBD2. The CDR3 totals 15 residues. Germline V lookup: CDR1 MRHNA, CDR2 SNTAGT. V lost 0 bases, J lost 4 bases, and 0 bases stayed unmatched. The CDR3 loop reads CASSDSSGSTGELFF. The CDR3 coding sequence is TGTGCCAGCAGTGACTCTAGCGGGAGCACCGGGGAGCTGTTTTTT.

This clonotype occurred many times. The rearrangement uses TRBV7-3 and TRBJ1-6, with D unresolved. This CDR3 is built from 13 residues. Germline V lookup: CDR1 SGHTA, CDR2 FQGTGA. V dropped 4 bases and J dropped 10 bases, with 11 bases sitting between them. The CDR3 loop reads CASSSSLGSPLHF. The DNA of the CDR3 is TGTGCCAGCAGCTCTTCGTTGGGGTCACCCCTCCACTTT.

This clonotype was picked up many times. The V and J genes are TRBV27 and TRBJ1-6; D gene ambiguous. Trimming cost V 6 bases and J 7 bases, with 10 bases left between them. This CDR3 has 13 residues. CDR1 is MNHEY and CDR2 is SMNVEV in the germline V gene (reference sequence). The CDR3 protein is CASSWAENSPLHF. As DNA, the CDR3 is TGTGCCAGCAGCTGGGCCGAGAATTCACCCCTCCACTTT.

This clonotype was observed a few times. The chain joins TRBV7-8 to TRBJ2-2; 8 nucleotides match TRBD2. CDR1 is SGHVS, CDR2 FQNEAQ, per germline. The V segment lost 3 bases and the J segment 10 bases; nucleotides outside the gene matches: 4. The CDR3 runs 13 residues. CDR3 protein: CASSFLAGMELFF. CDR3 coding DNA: TGTGCCAGCAGCTTCCTAGCGGGTATGGAGCTGTTTTTT.

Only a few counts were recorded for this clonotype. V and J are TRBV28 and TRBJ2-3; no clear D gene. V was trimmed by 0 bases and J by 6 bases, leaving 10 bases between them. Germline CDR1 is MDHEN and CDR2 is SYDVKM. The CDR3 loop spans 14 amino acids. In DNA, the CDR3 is TGTGCCAGCAGTTTATGCCGTGTATCTGATACGCAGTATTTT. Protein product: CASSLCRVSDTQYF.

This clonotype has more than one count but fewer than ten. In nucleotides, the CDR3 is TGTGCCATCCGGGACAGGAGGAACACCGGGGAGCTGTTTTTT. Protein: CAIRDRRNTGELFF. The chain has TRBV10-3 and TRBJ2-2; TRBD1 matches at 8 bases. This CDR3 comprises 14 residues. V was clipped by 8 bases and J by 1 base; unmatched bases: 3. Germline-derived CDR1 and CDR2 are ENHRY and SYGVKD.

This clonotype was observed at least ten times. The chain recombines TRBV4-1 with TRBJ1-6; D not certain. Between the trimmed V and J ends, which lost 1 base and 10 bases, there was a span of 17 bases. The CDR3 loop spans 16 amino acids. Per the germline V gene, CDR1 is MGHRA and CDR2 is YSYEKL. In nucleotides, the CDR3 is TGCGCCAGCAGCCAAGTTCCTACCTTGAAATTATCACCCCTCCACTTT. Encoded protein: CASSQVPTLKLSPLHF.

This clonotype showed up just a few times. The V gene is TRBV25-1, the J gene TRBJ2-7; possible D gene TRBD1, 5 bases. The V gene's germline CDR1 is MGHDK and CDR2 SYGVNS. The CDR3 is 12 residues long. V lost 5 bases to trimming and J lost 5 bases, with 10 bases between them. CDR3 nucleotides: TGTGCCAGCAGTTCTCTCAGGGACGAGCAGTACTTC. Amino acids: CASSSLRDEQYF.

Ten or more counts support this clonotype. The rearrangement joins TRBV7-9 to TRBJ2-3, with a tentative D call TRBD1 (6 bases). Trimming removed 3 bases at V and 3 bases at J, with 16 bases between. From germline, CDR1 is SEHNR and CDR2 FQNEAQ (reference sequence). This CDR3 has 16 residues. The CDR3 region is CASSFRSGERTDTQYF. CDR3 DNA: TGTGCCAGCAGCTTTCGGTCAGGGGAGAGAACAGATACGCAGTATTTT.

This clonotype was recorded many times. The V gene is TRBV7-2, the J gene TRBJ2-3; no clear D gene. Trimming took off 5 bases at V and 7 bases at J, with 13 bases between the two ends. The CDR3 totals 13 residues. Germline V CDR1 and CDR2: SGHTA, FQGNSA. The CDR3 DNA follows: TGTGCCAGCAGCGGCGACCGGCGTCATACGCAGTATTTT. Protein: CASSGDRRHTQYF.

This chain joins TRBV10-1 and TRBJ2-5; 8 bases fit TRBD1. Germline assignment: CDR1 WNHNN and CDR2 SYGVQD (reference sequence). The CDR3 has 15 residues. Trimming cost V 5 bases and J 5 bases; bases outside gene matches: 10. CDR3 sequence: CASSKGQVGQETQYF. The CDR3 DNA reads TGCGCCAGCAGTAAGGGACAGGTGGGGCAGGAGACCCAGTACTTC.

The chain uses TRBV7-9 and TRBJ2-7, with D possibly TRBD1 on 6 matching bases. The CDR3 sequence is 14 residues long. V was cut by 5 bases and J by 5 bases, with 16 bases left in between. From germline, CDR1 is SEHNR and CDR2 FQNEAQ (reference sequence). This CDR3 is CASSPNQQGHEQYF. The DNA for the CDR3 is TGTGCCAGCAGCCCCAACCAACAGGGACACGAGCAGTACTTC.

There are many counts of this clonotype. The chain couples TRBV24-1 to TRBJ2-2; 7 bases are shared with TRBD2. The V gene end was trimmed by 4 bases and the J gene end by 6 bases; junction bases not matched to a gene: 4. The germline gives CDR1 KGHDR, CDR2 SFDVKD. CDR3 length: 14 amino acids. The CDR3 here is CATSETSAAGELFF. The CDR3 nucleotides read TGTGCCACCAGTGAAACTAGCGCCGCCGGGGAGCTGTTTTTT.

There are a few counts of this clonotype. The CDR3 DNA follows: TGTGCCACCAGTGAGGGAGCGAGGAATGAGCAGTTCTTC. Amino acids: CATSEGARNEQFF. The chain links TRBV24-1 to TRBJ2-1; a weak D match, TRBD2 (5 bases). CDR1 is KGHDR, CDR2 SFDVKD, per germline. The CDR3 totals 13 residues. With 4 bases removed from V and 7 bases from J, the gap between germline ends came to 10 bases.

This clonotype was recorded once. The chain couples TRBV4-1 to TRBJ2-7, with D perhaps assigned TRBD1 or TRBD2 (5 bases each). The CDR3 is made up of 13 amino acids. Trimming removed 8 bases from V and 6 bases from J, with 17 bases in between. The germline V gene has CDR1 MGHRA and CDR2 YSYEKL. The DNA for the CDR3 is TGCGCCAGCGGTCCACGGAGAGGGGTCGAGCAGTACTTC. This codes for CASGPRRGVEQYF.

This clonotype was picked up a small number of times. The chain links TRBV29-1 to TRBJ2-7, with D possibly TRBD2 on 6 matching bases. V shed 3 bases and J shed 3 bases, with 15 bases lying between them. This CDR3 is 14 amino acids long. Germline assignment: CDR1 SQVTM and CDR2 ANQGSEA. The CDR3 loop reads CSVDEWGDGYEQYF. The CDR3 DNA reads TGCAGCGTTGATGAGTGGGGGGATGGCTACGAGCAGTACTTC.

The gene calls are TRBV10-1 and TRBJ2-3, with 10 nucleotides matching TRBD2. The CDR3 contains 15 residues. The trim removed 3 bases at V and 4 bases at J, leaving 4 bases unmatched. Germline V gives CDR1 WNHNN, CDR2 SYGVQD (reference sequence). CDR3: CASSDLAGDSDTQYF. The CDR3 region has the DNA TGCGCCAGCAGTGATCTAGCGGGAGACTCAGATACGCAGTATTTT.

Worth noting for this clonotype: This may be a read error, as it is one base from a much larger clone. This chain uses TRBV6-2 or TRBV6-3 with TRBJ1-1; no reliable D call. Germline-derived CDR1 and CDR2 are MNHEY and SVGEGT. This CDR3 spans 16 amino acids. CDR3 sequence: CASSDRESYVDTKAFF. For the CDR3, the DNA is TGTGCCAGCAGTGACCGGGAGAGCTATGTTGACACTAAAGCTTTCTTT.

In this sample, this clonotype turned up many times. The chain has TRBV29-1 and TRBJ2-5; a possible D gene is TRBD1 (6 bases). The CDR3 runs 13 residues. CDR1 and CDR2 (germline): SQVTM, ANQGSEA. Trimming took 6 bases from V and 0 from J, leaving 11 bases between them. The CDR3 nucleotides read TGCAGCGTGACGGACAGATACCAAGAGACCCAGTACTTC. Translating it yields CSVTDRYQETQYF.

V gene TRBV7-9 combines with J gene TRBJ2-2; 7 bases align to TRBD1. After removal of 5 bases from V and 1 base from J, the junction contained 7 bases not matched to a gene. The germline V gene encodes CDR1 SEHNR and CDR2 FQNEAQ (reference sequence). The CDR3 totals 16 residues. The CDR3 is CASSPGAGGNTGELFF. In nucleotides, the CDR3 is TGTGCCAGCAGCCCCGGGGCAGGGGGGAACACCGGGGAGCTGTTTTTT.

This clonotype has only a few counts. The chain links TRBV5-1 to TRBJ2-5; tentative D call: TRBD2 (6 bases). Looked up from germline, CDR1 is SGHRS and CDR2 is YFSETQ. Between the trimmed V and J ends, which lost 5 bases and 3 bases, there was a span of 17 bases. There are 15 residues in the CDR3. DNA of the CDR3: TGCGCCAGCAGAAGTTTAGCGCTAGCGAAAGAGACCCAGTACTTC. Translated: CASRSLALAKETQYF.

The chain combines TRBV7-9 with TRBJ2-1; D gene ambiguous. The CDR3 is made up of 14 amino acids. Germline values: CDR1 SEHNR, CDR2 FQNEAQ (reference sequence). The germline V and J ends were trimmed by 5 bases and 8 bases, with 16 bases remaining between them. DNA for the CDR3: TGTGCCAGCAGCATACCGGGCCCCGAAGATGAGCAGTTCTTC. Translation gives CASSIPGPEDEQFF.

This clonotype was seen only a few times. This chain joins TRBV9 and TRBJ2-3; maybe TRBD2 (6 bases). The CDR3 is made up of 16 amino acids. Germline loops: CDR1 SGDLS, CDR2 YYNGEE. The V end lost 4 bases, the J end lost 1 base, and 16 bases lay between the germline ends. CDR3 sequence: CASSPAWVAGTDTQYF. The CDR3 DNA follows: TGTGCCAGCAGCCCCGCCTGGGTAGCGGGCACAGATACGCAGTATTTT.